The 21 T cell receptor beta chains given below trace back to one sample, sequenced in a study of T cell changes during pregnancy in multiple sclerosis. Libraries were prepared by immunoSEQ multiplex PCR; TCRdb keeps only in-frame clonotypes and omits some of them. The sample has about 40,000 clones; more than 90% are singletons. Here the sequenced sample was peripheral blood, taken before pregnancy. These receptors originate from a female donor with multiple sclerosis, enrolled in a pregnancy study.

The chain uses TRBV4-2 and TRBJ2-5; D ambiguous. The length of the CDR3 is 15 residues. The V end was cut by 0 bases, the J end by 7 bases, with 15 bases between. The germline V gene encodes CDR1 LGHNA and CDR2 YNFKEQ. CDR3 coding DNA: TGTGCCAGCAGCCAAGAGAACCGAGACTTCAGGACCCAGTACTTC. This gives the protein CASSQENRDFRTQYF.

The V call is TRBV27, the J call TRBJ2-5; 8 bases are shared with TRBD1. With 3 bases clipped from V and 1 base from J, the junction kept 4 bases outside the gene matches. The germline V gene encodes CDR1 MNHEY and CDR2 SMNVEV (reference sequence). This CDR3 comprises 15 residues. The CDR3 loop is CASSFGTGFQETQYF. Written as DNA, the CDR3 is TGTGCCAGCAGTTTCGGGACAGGCTTCCAAGAGACCCAGTACTTC.

The rearrangement links TRBV11-2 to TRBJ2-1; D perhaps matches TRBD2 (7 bases). This CDR3 is built from 11 residues. The ends were cut back, 8 bases at V and 8 bases at J, with 10 bases in the middle. CDR1 and CDR2 from the germline V gene are SGHAT and FQNNGV. The CDR3 nucleotides read TGTGCCAGCTGGGAGGGGGATGAGCAGTTCTTC. Its translation: CASWEGDEQFF. The full variable domain, completed using reference TRBV11-2 and TRBJ2-1, is EAGVAQSPRYKIIEKRQSVAFWCNPISGHATLYWYQQILGQGPKLLIQFQNNGVVDDSQLPKDRFSAERLKGVDSTLKIQPAKLEDSAVYLCASWEGDEQFFGPGTRLTVL.

The chain joins TRBV7-2 to TRBJ1-2, with 9 bases lining up with TRBD1. This CDR3 has 14 amino acids. Losses at the gene ends were 4 bases for V and 4 bases for J; bases not matched to a gene: 4. Germline V gene data show CDR1 as SGHTA and CDR2 as FQGNSA. Here the CDR3 reads CASSSQTGGYGYTF. As DNA, the CDR3 is TGTGCCAGCAGCTCCCAGACAGGGGGCTATGGCTACACCTTC.

On this clone: Compared with germline, one end of the junction differs, possibly owing to a read error. This sequence joins TRBV30 and TRBJ1-4, with 7 positions matching TRBD1. The germline gives CDR1 GTSNPN, CDR2 SVGIG (reference sequence). This CDR3 spans 13 amino acids. The CDR3 here is CAWSVLKGGQADF. Written as DNA, the CDR3 is TGTGCCTGGAGTGTATTAAAGGGAGGACAGGCGGATTTT. The full variable domain, its missing parts supplied by reference TRBV30 and TRBJ1-4, is SQTIHQWPATLVQPVGSPLSLECTVEGTSNPNLYWYRQAAGRGLQLLFYSVGIGQISSEVPQNLSASRPQDRQFILSSKKLLLSDSGFYLCAWSVLKGGQADFGSGTQLSVL.

CDR3 DNA: TGTGCCAGCACGCGGGACAGCGCTATTAATGAAAAACTGTTTTTT. Protein: CASTRDSAINEKLFF. This chain connects TRBV7-9 to TRBJ1-4; 7 bases line up with TRBD1. The CDR3 runs to 15 residues. The V segment lost 7 bases and the J segment 4 bases; nucleotides outside the gene matches: 9. Germline CDR1 is SEHNR and CDR2 is FQNEAQ (reference sequence). Supplemented by reference TRBV7-9 and TRBJ1-4, the full variable domain reads DTGVSQNPRHKITKRGQNVTFRCDPISEHNRLYWYRQTLGQGPEFLTYFQNEAQLEKSRLLSDRFSAERPKGSFSTLEIQRTEQGDSAMYLCASTRDSAINEKLFFGSGTQLSVL.

The chain is built from TRBV6-1 and TRBJ1-1, with a weak D call TRBD1 (5 bases). The CDR3 is 14 residues long. The V gene's germline CDR1 is MNHNS and CDR2 SASEGT. V lost 6 bases and J lost 1, with 12 bases in between. CDR3 nucleotide sequence: TGTGCCAGCAGGAAATCGACAGAGAACACTGAAGCTTTCTTT. Amino acid sequence: CASRKSTENTEAFF.

This chain uses TRBV28 with TRBJ2-7; weak D call: TRBD1 (6 bases). The ends were cut back, 5 bases at V and 4 bases at J, with 9 bases in the middle. The CDR3 length is 12 residues. Germline V gene data show CDR1 as MDHEN and CDR2 as SYDVKM. CDR3 sequence reads: CASSPQGYEQYF. CDR3 sequence (DNA): TGTGCCAGCAGTCCGCAGGGGTACGAGCAGTACTTC.

The CDR3 region is CASSQVGAGVVKNIQYF. The CDR3 DNA is TGCGCCAGCAGCCAGGTCGGGGCGGGAGTCGTCAAAAACATTCAGTACTTC. The chain employs TRBV4-1 and TRBJ2-4; TRBD2 matches 7 bases. Trimming at V came to 3 bases and at J to 3 bases, leaving 11 bases not matched to a gene. Germline CDR1 MGHRA, CDR2 YSYEKL. This CDR3 comprises 17 residues.

The V and J genes are TRBV6-1 and TRBJ2-3; unclear D gene. Trimming removed 2 bases from V and 2 bases from J, with 5 bases in between. The CDR3 covers 13 residues. From germline, CDR1 is MNHNS and CDR2 SASEGT. The CDR3: CASSEPYTDTQYF. The CDR3 nucleotides read TGTGCCAGCAGTGAACCCTACACAGATACGCAGTATTTT.

The genes are TRBV7-6 and TRBJ2-5; D is possibly TRBD2 (5 bases). The germline V gene has CDR1 SGHVS and CDR2 FNYEAQ. The length of the CDR3 is 13 residues. Trimming removed 3 bases at V and 5 bases at J, with 10 bases between. CDR3 sequence reads: CASSFGERETQYF. In nucleotides, the CDR3 is TGTGCCAGCAGCTTCGGGGAAAGGGAGACCCAGTACTTC.

This clone was counted a single time. V is TRBV7-2 and J is TRBJ2-2; D not certain. The CDR3 totals 14 residues. Germline CDR1 SGHTA, CDR2 FQGNSA. With 8 bases removed from V and 0 bases from J, the gap between germline ends came to 10 bases. For the CDR3, the DNA is TGTGCCAGCCCCACACACGCGAACACCGGGGAGCTGTTTTTT. This codes for CASPTHANTGELFF.

V usage is TRBV5-6 and J usage is TRBJ2-7; 7 nucleotides align to TRBD1. CDR1 is SGHDT and CDR2 is YYEEEE in the germline V gene. Unmatched junction bases numbered 15, after V lost 2 bases and J lost 7 bases. CDR3 length equals 16 residues. The CDR3 is CASSLFPGQSTLEQYF. The CDR3 nucleotides read TGTGCCAGCAGCTTATTCCCGGGACAGAGTACGTTAGAGCAGTACTTC.

This chain links TRBV11-3 with TRBJ2-5; unclear D gene. Germline V gives CDR1 SGHNT, CDR2 YENEEA. V gave up 1 base and J gave up 0 bases, with 9 bases separating them. The CDR3 covers 15 residues. The CDR3 protein is CASSLASGYQETQYF. In DNA, the CDR3 is TGTGCCAGCAGCTTAGCGTCTGGCTACCAAGAGACCCAGTACTTC. Full variable domain (rest looked up from reference TRBV11-3 and TRBJ2-5): EAGVVQSPRYKIIEKKQPVAFWCNPISGHNTLYWYLQNLGQGPELLIRYENEEAVDDSQLPKDRFSAERLKGVDSTLKIQPAELGDSAVYLCASSLASGYQETQYFGPGTRLLVL.

In the case of this clone: A junction end diverges from the germline sequence, so it may reflect a read error. The chain employs TRBV7-7 and TRBJ2-7; D perhaps matches TRBD2 (6 bases). This CDR3 is 15 amino acids long. Germline loops: CDR1 SSHAT, CDR2 FNYEAQ (reference sequence). CDR3 nucleotides: TGTGCTAGCAGCTTAGTCCCGGGAGATAAGGGCGAGCAGTACTTC. This sequence encodes CASSLVPGDKGEQYF.

The rearrangement joins TRBV5-1 to TRBJ2-2; the D is unclear. V dropped 2 bases and J dropped 2 bases, with 13 bases sitting between them. The CDR3 is 16 amino acids. Germline CDR1 is SGHRS and CDR2 is YFSETQ. The CDR3 sequence: CASSFSQLVNTGELFF. In nucleotides, the CDR3 is TGCGCCAGCAGCTTTAGTCAACTGGTAAACACCGGGGAGCTGTTTTTT.

The rearrangement links TRBV30 to TRBJ1-2; 9 bases match TRBD1. CDR1 and CDR2 from the germline V gene are GTSNPN and SVGIG (reference sequence). The ends lost 2 bases at V and 2 bases at J; junction bases unmatched: 3. This CDR3 is built from 14 residues. This chain's CDR3 is CAWSPGTGNYGYTF. The CDR3 DNA reads as TGTGCCTGGAGTCCCGGGACAGGGAACTATGGCTACACCTTC.

The rearrangement uses TRBV5-1 and TRBJ2-2; possible D gene TRBD1, 5 bases. V was clipped by 1 base and J by 1 base, with 8 bases between them. CDR3 length: 15 residues. The germline gives CDR1 SGHRS, CDR2 YFSETQ. The CDR3 spells CASSLIGQNTGELFF. CDR3 nucleotides: TGCGCCAGCAGCTTGATAGGACAGAACACCGGGGAGCTGTTTTTT. The complete variable domain, with remaining parts taken from reference TRBV5-1 and TRBJ2-2, reads KAGVTQTPRYLIKTRGQQVTLSCSPISGHRSVSWYQQTPGQGLQFLFEYFSETQRNKGNFPGRFSGRQFSNSRSEMNVSTLELGDSALYLCASSLIGQNTGELFFGEGSRLTVL.

This clone was seen a single time. The chain employs TRBV28 and TRBJ2-7; 11 nucleotides line up with TRBD1. The CDR3 is made up of 15 amino acids. J gave up 2 bases and V 6 bases, and 6 bases lay outside the gene matches. Per germline, CDR1 MDHEN and CDR2 SYDVKM. DNA of the CDR3: TGTGCCAGCAGACAGAGGGGACAGGGGGCCTACGAGCAGTACTTC. Protein product: CASRQRGQGAYEQYF.

The V call is TRBV9, the J call TRBJ2-1; 10 positions agree with TRBD2. CDR3 length: 16 residues. Unmatched junction bases numbered 4, after V lost 4 bases and J lost 0 bases. CDR1 is SGDLS, CDR2 YYNGEE, per germline. The CDR3 nucleotides read TGTGCCAGCAGCACAACTAGCGGGACCTCCTACAATGAGCAGTTCTTC. Translating gives CASSTTSGTSYNEQFF.

This clone was seen a single time. The rearrangement joins TRBV27 to TRBJ1-1; possible D gene TRBD1, 6 bases. This CDR3 has 17 residues. V was clipped by 3 bases and J by 1 base, with 18 bases between them. Germline loops: CDR1 MNHEY, CDR2 SMNVEV (reference sequence). DNA of the CDR3: TGTGCCAGCAGTTTGGGCAGGGGCCGGAGAGGGAACACTGAAGCTTTCTTT. It is translated as CASSLGRGRRGNTEAFF.